A single sample gave rise to the 24 T cell receptor beta chains below, sequenced in a study of radiotherapy plus CTLA-4 blockade in lung cancer. Assay: immunoSEQ multiplex PCR; the TCRdb copy retains only in-frame clones and omits some. The table shows about 51,000 clones, with about 76% occurring only once. Sequencing was performed on peripheral blood, taken from a patient treated with radiotherapy plus ipilimumab. These receptors originate from a human donor with non-small cell lung cancer whose response to radiotherapy plus ipilimumab could not be evaluated.

The chain is built from TRBV7-9 and TRBJ2-3; D is possibly TRBD2 (6 bases). The CDR3 sequence is 16 residues long. The V end lost 5 bases, the J end lost 0 bases, and 15 bases lay between the germline ends. Germline V gene sequence: CDR1 SEHNR, CDR2 FQNEAQ (reference sequence). The CDR3 DNA reads TGTGCCAGCAGCGCGGGGTTATTGACTAGCACAGATACGCAGTATTTT. Its translation is CASSAGLLTSTDTQYF.

V gene TRBV4-2 combines with J gene TRBJ1-2; unclear D gene. From germline, CDR1 is LGHNA and CDR2 YNFKEQ. V was pared by 1 base and J by 4 bases, with 13 bases between. This CDR3 contains 15 residues. CDR3 region: CASSQAHGGRYGYTF. The CDR3 DNA follows: TGTGCCAGCAGCCAAGCCCACGGTGGGCGCTATGGCTACACCTTC.

V is TRBV27 and J is TRBJ2-1; TRBD2 matches 8 bases. The trim removed 3 bases at V and 5 bases at J, leaving 3 bases unmatched. The germline CDR1 and CDR2 sequences are MNHEY and SMNVEV (reference sequence). The CDR3 has 14 amino acids. The CDR3 DNA sequence: TGTGCCAGCAGTTTTGGGCGGGAGGACAATGAGCAGTTCTTC. It specifies CASSFGREDNEQFF.

The chain couples TRBV15 to TRBJ1-4; no clear D gene. The V end lost 1 base, the J end lost 8 bases, and 20 bases lay between the germline ends. CDR3 length: 17 amino acids. Germline CDR1 is LNHNV and CDR2 is YYDKDF (reference sequence). In DNA form, the CDR3 reads TGTGCCACCAGCAGAGGGTCTCCCCGAGGACCGGGGGAAAAACTGTTTTTT. As protein: CATSRGSPRGPGEKLFF. Variable domain in full (rest from reference TRBV15 and TRBJ1-4): DAMVIQNPRYQVTQFGKPVTLSCSQTLNHNVMYWYQQKSSQAPKLLFHYYDKDFNNEADTPDNFQSRRPNTSFCFLDIRSPGLGDTAMYLCATSRGSPRGPGEKLFFGSGTQLSVL.

The V gene is TRBV5-1, the J gene TRBJ2-3; D is unresolved. CDR3 length: 15 residues. Trimming removed 0 bases at V and 0 bases at J, with 8 bases between. Germline V CDR1 and CDR2: SGHRS, YFSETQ. The CDR3 spells CASSLGHASTDTQYF. CDR3 in DNA: TGCGCCAGCAGCTTGGGACACGCTAGCACAGATACGCAGTATTTT.

V and J are TRBV30 and TRBJ2-3; a possible D gene is TRBD2 (5 bases). CDR3 length: 15 residues. The V gene lost 4 bases and the J gene lost 0 bases, with 14 bases spanning the gap. Germline lookup yields CDR1 GTSNPN and CDR2 SVGIG (reference sequence). The DNA of the CDR3 is TGTGCCTGGATGGCGGGTCCTACGAGCACAGATACGCAGTATTTT. Translated: CAWMAGPTSTDTQYF.

The J gene is TRBJ2-3, the V gene TRBV14; possible D gene TRBD1, 6 bases. Trimming left V 0 bases short and J 1 base short, with 14 bases between. Per germline, CDR1 SGHDN and CDR2 FVKESK. The CDR3 runs 17 residues. For the CDR3, the DNA is TGTGCCAGCAGCCAAGATCACAGGGCAGTAGGCACAGATACGCAGTATTTT. This codes for CASSQDHRAVGTDTQYF.

The chain uses TRBV30 and TRBJ1-4; weak D call: TRBD1 (6 bases). CDR3 length: 18 amino acids. The V end lost 0 bases, the J end lost 5 bases, and 22 bases lay between the germline ends. CDR1 and CDR2 from the germline V gene are GTSNPN and SVGIG (reference sequence). For the CDR3, the DNA is TGTGCCTGGAGTGTATATTGGGGGCAGGGCCAATCGAATGAAAAACTGTTTTTT. It encodes CAWSVYWGQGQSNEKLFF.

A few counts support this clone. J is TRBJ2-4 and V is TRBV5-4; D perhaps matches TRBD2 (6 bases). The CDR3 runs to 14 residues. Germline assignment: CDR1 SGHNT and CDR2 YYREEE (reference sequence). Trimming took 4 bases from V and 6 from J, leaving 14 bases between them. In DNA form, the CDR3 reads TGTGCCAGCAGCCACACATTGGGGGGAAACATTCAGTACTTC. It is translated as CASSHTLGGNIQYF.

This clone was seen more than once but under ten times. V is TRBV7-2 and J is TRBJ2-1; the match to TRBD2 covers 8 bases. The junction had 4 bases not matched to a gene; V was cut back by 2 bases and J by 7 bases. The CDR3 covers 14 residues. Germline loops: CDR1 SGHTA, CDR2 FQGNSA. The CDR3 loop reads CASSLLRGGNEQFF. The DNA of the CDR3 is TGTGCCAGCAGCTTACTCCGGGGGGGAAATGAGCAGTTCTTC.

This chain connects TRBV6-1 to TRBJ1-2; 8 nucleotides align to TRBD1. Germline CDR1 reads MNHNS; CDR2 reads SASEGT. This CDR3 is 13 amino acids long. The junction had 8 bases not matched to a gene; V was cut back by 10 bases and J by 4 bases. In DNA form, the CDR3 reads TGTGCCACAGGGGGCGAGTTGGGCTATGGCTACACCTTC. Encoded protein: CATGGELGYGYTF.

The J gene is TRBJ2-7, the V gene TRBV5-6; D is possibly TRBD1 (6 bases). V was pared by 4 bases and J by 0 bases, with 11 bases between. CDR3 length: 14 residues. In germline, CDR1 is SGHDT, CDR2 YYEEEE. As DNA, the CDR3 is TGTGCCAGCAGCCGGGGACAAAGCTCCTACGAGCAGTACTTC. Protein: CASSRGQSSYEQYF.

This clone was seen only a few times. V gene TRBV5-5 combines with J gene TRBJ2-7; weak D call: TRBD1 (6 bases). With 1 base removed from V and 6 bases from J, the gap between germline ends came to 14 bases. The CDR3 length is 14 residues. CDR1 is SGHKS, CDR2 YYEKEE, per germline (reference sequence). CDR3 protein: CASSLLRGGAEQYF. The CDR3 DNA reads as TGTGCCAGCAGCTTGTTAAGAGGGGGTGCCGAGCAGTACTTC.

This chain links TRBV6-1 with TRBJ2-3, with D tentatively TRBD1 (5 bases). CDR3 length: 16 amino acids. V was shortened by 1 base and J by 2 bases, with 13 bases between the two germline ends. CDR1 is MNHNS and CDR2 is SASEGT in the germline V gene. The CDR3 DNA reads TGTGCCAGCAGTGAAGGAACAGGAATTCCCACAGATACGCAGTATTTT. Its translation: CASSEGTGIPTDTQYF.

The gene calls are TRBV20-1 and TRBJ1-1, with D perhaps TRBD1 (5 bases). The length of the CDR3 is 11 residues. Germline CDR1 is DFQATT and CDR2 is SNEGSKA (reference sequence). V was pared by 4 bases and J by 11 bases, with 14 bases between. The CDR3 sequence is CSAIGFGGAFF. CDR3 coding DNA: TGCAGTGCTATAGGTTTTGGGGGGGCTTTCTTT.

This clone showed up just a few times. This sequence joins TRBV7-9 and TRBJ1-3, with TRBD1 matching over 7 bases. This CDR3 comprises 13 residues. After removal of 10 bases from V and 5 bases from J, the junction contained 8 bases not matched to a gene. CDR1 is SEHNR, CDR2 FQNEAQ, per germline (reference sequence). The CDR3, as DNA: TGTGCCACCGTAGGGGGCGCTCGAAACACCATATATTTT. Protein sequence: CATVGGARNTIYF.

The V gene is TRBV18, the J gene TRBJ2-7, with 8 bases fitting TRBD1. This CDR3 is 13 amino acids long. Germline-derived CDR1 and CDR2 are KGHSH and LQKENI. Trimming removed 6 bases from V and 3 bases from J; junction bases left unmatched: 4. DNA of the CDR3: TGTGCCAGCTCTCGGGACAGGAGCTACGAGCAGTACTTC. It encodes CASSRDRSYEQYF.

The chain recombines TRBV7-3 with TRBJ2-5; TRBD2 agrees at 14 bases. Germline V lookup: CDR1 SGHTA, CDR2 FQGTGA. Losses at the gene ends were 5 bases for V and 10 bases for J; bases not matched to a gene: 6. The CDR3 has 14 amino acids. The CDR3 loop reads CASSTGTSGSNQYF. Written as DNA, the CDR3 is TGTGCCAGCAGCACCGGGACTAGCGGGAGCAACCAGTACTTC.

The CDR3 reads CASSHPRTLTGELFF. The CDR3 nucleotides are TGCGCCAGCAGCCACCCCCGGACACTCACCGGGGAGCTGTTTTTT. This chain uses TRBV4-1 with TRBJ2-2, with D tentatively TRBD1 (5 bases). V lost 3 bases, J lost 4 bases, and 12 bases lay in between. This CDR3 has 15 residues. Germline V gene data show CDR1 as MGHRA and CDR2 as YSYEKL.

The chain joins TRBV5-6 to TRBJ1-1; D not certain. Germline V gene sequence: CDR1 SGHDT, CDR2 YYEEEE. The CDR3 has 14 residues. V lost 5 bases and J 3 bases, leaving 14 bases between the germline ends. For the CDR3, the DNA is TGTGCCAGCAGTTATGAGAGAACCTACACTGAAGCTTTCTTT. This codes for CASSYERTYTEAFF.

This clone has a handful of counts. The chain is built from TRBV19 and TRBJ2-1; 8 nucleotides align to TRBD2. Germline V CDR1 and CDR2: LNHDA, SQIVND (reference sequence). The junction had 5 bases not matched to a gene; V was cut back by 3 bases and J by 4 bases. The CDR3 length is 15 residues. The CDR3: CASSISAGGYNEQFF. Written as DNA, the CDR3 is TGTGCCAGTAGTATCAGCGCGGGAGGATACAATGAGCAGTTCTTC.

The rearrangement uses TRBV11-2 and TRBJ1-1, with a tentative D call TRBD1 (5 bases). This CDR3 comprises 14 residues. The germline CDR1 and CDR2 sequences are SGHAT and FQNNGV. The V and J ends lost 1 base and 5 bases respectively, with 11 bases between them. CDR3 region: CASSLGGRVTEAFF. CDR3 nucleotides: TGTGCCAGCAGCTTAGGTGGCAGGGTGACTGAAGCTTTCTTT.

This chain links TRBV10-2 with TRBJ2-7; D possibly corresponds to TRBD1 (5 bases). The germline V gene has CDR1 WSHSY and CDR2 SAAADI. Trimming stripped 3 bases from V and 7 bases from J, with 13 bases between. The CDR3 extends over 13 amino acids. The CDR3 region is CASSDSRAGEQYF. The CDR3 nucleotides are TGCGCCAGCAGTGATTCCAGGGCAGGGGAGCAGTACTTC.

The gene calls are TRBV5-1 and TRBJ2-2, with TRBD1 matching over 9 bases. The CDR3 runs 14 residues. CDR1 SGHRS and CDR2 YFSETQ come from the germline V gene. V lost 4 bases to trimming and J lost 5 bases; unmatched junction nucleotides: 3. CDR3 residues: CASSTGTGTGELFF. Written as DNA, the CDR3 is TGCGCCAGCAGCACTGGGACAGGGACCGGGGAGCTGTTTTTT.